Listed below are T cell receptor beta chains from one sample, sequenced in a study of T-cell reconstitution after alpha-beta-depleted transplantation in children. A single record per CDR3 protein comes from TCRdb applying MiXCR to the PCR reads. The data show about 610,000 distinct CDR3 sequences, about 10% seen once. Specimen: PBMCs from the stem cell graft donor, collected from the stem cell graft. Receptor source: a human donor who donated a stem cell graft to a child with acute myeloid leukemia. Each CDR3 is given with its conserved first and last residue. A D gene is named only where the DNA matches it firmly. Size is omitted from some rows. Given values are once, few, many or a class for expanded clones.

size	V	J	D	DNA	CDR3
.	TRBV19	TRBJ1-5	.	TGTGCCAGTAGATACATGGGTGGGTACGGGCTGGATCAGCCCCAGCATTTT	CASRYMGGYGLDQPQHF
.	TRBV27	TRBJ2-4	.	TGTGCCAGCTTAGCCTTGGGGGGGCGAATGGGCAAAAACATTCAGTACTTC	CASLALGGRMGKNIQYF
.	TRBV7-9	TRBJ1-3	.	TGTGCCAGCAGCGCGCGGCGGGGACTCTCTGGAAACACCATATATTTT	CASSARRGLSGNTIYF
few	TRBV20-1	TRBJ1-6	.	TGCAGTGCTAGAATGACAGGCTATAATTCACCCCTCCACTTT	CSARMTGYNSPLHF
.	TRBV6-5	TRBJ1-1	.	TGTGCCAGCAGTACCCTGGGGGGGGACACTGAAGCTTTCTTT	CASSTLGGDTEAFF
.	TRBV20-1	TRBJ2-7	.	TGCTCGGGGTTGGGGCCCGGATCCTACGAGCAGTACTTC	CSGLGPGSYEQYF
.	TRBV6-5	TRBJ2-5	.	TGTGCCAGCAGTTACTGGACGGGCCTAGAGGTCGGACAAGAGACCCAGTACTTC	CASSYWTGLEVGQETQYF
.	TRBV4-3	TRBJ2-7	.	TGCGCCAGCAGCCAAGAACTCGGAGGGCGCGGTTACGAGCAGTACTTC	CASSQELGGRGYEQYF
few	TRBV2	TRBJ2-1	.	TGTGCCAGCAGTGTGACCGGGTCCATGGATGAGCAGTTCTTC	CASSVTGSMDEQFF
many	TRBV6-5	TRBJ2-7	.	TGTGCCAGCAGTTCACTAGTCGCTACGGGCTACGAGCAGTACTTC	CASSSLVATGYEQYF
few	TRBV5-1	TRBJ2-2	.	TGCGCCAGCACCCTTGGGGTGCACGGGGAGCTGTTTTTT	CASTLGVHGELFF
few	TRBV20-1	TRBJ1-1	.	TGCAGTGCCAGGGCACCCATGAACACTGAAGCTTTCTTT	CSARAPMNTEAFF
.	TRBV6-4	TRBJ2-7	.	TGTGCCAGCACGGCCCGTAGGAGGGCCGTAATCTACGAGCAGTACTTC	CASTARRRAVIYEQYF
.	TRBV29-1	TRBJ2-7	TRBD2	TGCAGCGCAGCGAGGCTAGCGGGAGGAGACGAGCAGTACTTC	CSAARLAGGDEQYF
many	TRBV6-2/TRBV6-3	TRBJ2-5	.	TGTGCCAGCAGTTACTCGGGGACGGACATAGAGACCCAGTACTTC	CASSYSGTDIETQYF
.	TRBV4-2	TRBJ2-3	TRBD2	TGTGCCAGCAGCCACCCGGCGGCTACACCCAGTAGCGGGGCTAGCACAGATACGCAGTATTTT	CASSHPAATPSSGASTDTQYF
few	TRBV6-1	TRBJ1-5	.	TGTGCCAGCAGTGACCGGACAGTCCGCAATCAGCCCCAGCATTTT	CASSDRTVRNQPQHF
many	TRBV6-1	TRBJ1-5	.	TGTGCCAGCACCGCGGGACGGAGCAATCAGCCCCAGCATTTT	CASTAGRSNQPQHF
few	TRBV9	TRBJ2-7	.	TGTGCCAGCAGCGTAACCCTACAGTCGGGCGAGCAGTACTTC	CASSVTLQSGEQYF
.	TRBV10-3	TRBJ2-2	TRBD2	TGTGCCATCAGTGACCAAAGACTAGCGGGAGTTTCCGGGGAGCTGTTTTTT	CAISDQRLAGVSGELFF
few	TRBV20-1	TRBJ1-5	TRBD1	TGCAGTGCTACGGGGACAGGGGGGCAGCCCCAGCATTTT	CSATGTGGQPQHF
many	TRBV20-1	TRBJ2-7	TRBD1	TGCAGTGCTAGACGTGCCGGGACAGGCCCCTACGAGCAGTACTTC	CSARRAGTGPYEQYF
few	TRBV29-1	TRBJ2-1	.	TGCAGCGTTGATGCGGGTAGCGCTGGCAATGAGCAGTTCTTC	CSVDAGSAGNEQFF